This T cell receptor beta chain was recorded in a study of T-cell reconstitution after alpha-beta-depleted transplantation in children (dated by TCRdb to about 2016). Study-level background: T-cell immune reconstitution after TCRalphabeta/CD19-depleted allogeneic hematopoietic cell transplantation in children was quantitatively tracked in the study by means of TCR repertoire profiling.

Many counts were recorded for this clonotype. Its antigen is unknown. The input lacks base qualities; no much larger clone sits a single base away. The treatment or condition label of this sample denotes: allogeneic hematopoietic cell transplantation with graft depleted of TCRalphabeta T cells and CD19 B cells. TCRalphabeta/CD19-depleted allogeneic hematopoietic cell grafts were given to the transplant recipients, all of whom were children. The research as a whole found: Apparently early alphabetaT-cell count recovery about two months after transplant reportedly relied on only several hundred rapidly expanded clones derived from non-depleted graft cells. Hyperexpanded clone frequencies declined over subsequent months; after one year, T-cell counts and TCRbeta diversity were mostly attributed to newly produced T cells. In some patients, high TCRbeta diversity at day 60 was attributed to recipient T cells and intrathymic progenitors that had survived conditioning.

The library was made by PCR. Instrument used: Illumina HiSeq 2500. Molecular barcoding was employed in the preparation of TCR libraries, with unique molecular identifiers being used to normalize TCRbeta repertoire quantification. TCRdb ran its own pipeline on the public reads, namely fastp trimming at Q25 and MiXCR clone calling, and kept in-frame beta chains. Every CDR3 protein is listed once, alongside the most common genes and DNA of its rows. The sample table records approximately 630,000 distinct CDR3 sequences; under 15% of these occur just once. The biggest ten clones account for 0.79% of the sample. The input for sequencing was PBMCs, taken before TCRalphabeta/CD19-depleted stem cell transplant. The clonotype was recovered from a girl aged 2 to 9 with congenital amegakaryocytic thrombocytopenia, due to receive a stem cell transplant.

Here is the DNA: TGTGCCAGCACCCTAAGGGGACAGGACCAAGAAAAACTGTTTTTT. Translated, it reads CASTLRGQDQEKLFF. The chain links TRBV12-3 or TRBV12-4 with TRBJ1-4; 8 central nucleotides agree with TRBD1. The CDR3 runs 15 amino acids, cysteine and phenylalanine included. The CDR3 DNA has 45 bases and is translated from base 1. Trimming removed 7 bases from V and 8 bases from J; the gene matches leave 12 bases unexplained.